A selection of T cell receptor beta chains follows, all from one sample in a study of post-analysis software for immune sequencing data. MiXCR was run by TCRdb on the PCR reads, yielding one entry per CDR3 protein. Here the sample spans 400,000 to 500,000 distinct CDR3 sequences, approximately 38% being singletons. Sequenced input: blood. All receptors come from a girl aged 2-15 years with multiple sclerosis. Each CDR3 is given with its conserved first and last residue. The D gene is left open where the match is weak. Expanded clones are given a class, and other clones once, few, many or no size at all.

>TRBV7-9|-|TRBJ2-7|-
CASSTLGRSYEQYF
TGTGCCAGCAGCACCTTAGGACGGAGCTACGAGCAGTACTTC
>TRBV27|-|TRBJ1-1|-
CAGSLEGGTEAFF
TGTGCCGGCAGTTTAGAAGGGGGTACTGAAGCTTTCTTT
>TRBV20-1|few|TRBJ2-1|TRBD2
CSARLTSGETYNEQFF
TGCAGTGCTAGACTAACTAGCGGTGAGACCTACAATGAGCAGTTCTTC
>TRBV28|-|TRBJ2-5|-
CASRKNRSSRTGIVKTQYF
TGTGCCAGCAGGAAAAACAGGAGCTCCAGGACCGGGATTGTAAAGACCCAGTACTTC
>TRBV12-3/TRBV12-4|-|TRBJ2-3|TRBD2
CASSAGTSATDTQYF
TGTGCCAGCAGTGCCGGGACTAGCGCCACAGATACGCAGTATTTT
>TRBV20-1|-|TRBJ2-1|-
CSAETADSSYNEQFF
TGCAGTGCCGAGACGGCGGACAGCTCCTACAATGAGCAGTTCTTC
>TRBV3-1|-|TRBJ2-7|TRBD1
CASSHSSGTELYEQYF
TGTGCCAGCAGCCACAGCTCCGGGACAGAGCTCTACGAGCAGTACTTC
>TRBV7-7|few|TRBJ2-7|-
CASSHTPDTSPYEQYF
TGTGCCAGCAGCCATACCCCCGACACTTCACCCTACGAGCAGTACTTC
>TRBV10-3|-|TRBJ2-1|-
CAITFSELYNEQFF
TGTGCCATCACCTTTAGTGAACTTTACAATGAGCAGTTCTTC
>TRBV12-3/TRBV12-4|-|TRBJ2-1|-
CASSPDVEQFF
TGTGCCAGCAGTCCCGATGTTGAGCAGTTCTTC
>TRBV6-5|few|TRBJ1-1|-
CASSSGTKSEAFF
TGTGCCAGCAGTTCTGGGACTAAGAGTGAAGCTTTCTTT
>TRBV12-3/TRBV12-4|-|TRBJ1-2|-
CASRPTFTAGGYTF
TGTGCCAGCCGACCTACCTTCACAGCGGGCGGCTACACCTTC
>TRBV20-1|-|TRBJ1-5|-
CSAQASSNQPQHF
TGCAGTGCCCAGGCCAGCAGCAATCAGCCCCAGCATTTT
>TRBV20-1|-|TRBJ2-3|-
CSARDSRDRTDTQYF
TGCAGTGCTAGAGATAGCAGAGACCGCACAGATACGCAGTATTTT
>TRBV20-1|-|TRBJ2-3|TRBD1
CSARYTGADTQYF
TGCAGTGCTCGCTATACAGGGGCAGATACGCAGTATTTT
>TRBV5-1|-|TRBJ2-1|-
CASSLTGLPTNEQFF
TGCGCCAGCAGCCTAACAGGGTTACCCACCAATGAGCAGTTCTTC
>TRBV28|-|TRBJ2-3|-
CASSERGWGFSTDTQYF
TGTGCCAGCAGTGAACGGGGATGGGGTTTTAGCACAGATACGCAGTATTTT
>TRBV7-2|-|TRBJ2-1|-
CASTGDRPVSNEQFF
TGTGCCAGCACCGGAGACAGGCCCGTTAGTAATGAGCAGTTCTTC
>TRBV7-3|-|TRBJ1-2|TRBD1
CASSRGTAGDGYTF
TGTGCCAGCAGCCGGGGGACAGCGGGAGATGGCTACACCTTC
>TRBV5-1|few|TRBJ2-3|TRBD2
CASVAGGYIEDTQYF
TGCGCCAGCGTTGCGGGAGGGTATATAGAAGATACGCAGTATTTT
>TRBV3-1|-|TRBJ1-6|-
CASSLRPYSPLHF
TGTGCCAGCAGCCTAAGGCCTTATTCACCCCTCCACTTT
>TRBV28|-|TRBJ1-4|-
CASSAPRRTRHEKPFF
TGTGCCAGCAGTGCCCCCCGGAGGACAAGGCATGAAAAACCGTTTTTT
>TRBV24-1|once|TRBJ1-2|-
CATSDPYLSYGYTF
TGTGCCACCAGTGATCCTTATCTCAGCTATGGCTACACCTTC
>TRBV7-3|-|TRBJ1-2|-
CASSPSPVYGYTF
TGTGCCAGCAGCCCATCCCCCGTATATGGCTACACCTTC
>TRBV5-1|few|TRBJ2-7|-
CAGSPRTADYEQYF
TGCGCCGGCAGCCCGCGGACAGCAGACTACGAGCAGTACTTC
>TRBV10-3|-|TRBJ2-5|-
CAIGQGTEGIETQYF
TGTGCCATCGGCCAAGGGACGGAGGGGATAGAGACCCAGTACTTC
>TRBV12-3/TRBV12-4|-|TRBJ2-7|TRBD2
CASSPGTSANEQYF
TGTGCCAGCAGCCCCGGGACTAGCGCCAACGAGCAGTACTTC
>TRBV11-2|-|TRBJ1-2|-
CASSLESRQLQGGYTF
TGTGCCAGCAGCTTAGAATCAAGGCAGTTACAGGGTGGCTACACCTTC
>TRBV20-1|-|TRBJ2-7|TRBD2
CSATPGTSGNYEQYF
TGCAGTGCAACACCCGGGACTAGCGGAAACTACGAGCAGTACTTC
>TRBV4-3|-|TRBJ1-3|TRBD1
CASSYNGQGLWGDSGNTIYF
TGCGCCAGCAGCTACAACGGACAGGGGCTTTGGGGTGATTCTGGAAACACCATATATTTT
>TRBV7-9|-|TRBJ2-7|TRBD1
CASSLVTGVSYEQYF
TGTGCCAGCAGCTTAGTAACAGGGGTCTCCTACGAGCAGTACTTC
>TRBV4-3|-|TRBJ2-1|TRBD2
CASSLSGTSGYNEQFF
TGCGCCAGCAGCCTCAGCGGGACTAGCGGTTACAATGAGCAGTTCTTC
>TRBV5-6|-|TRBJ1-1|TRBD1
CTSSVATGASTEAFF
TGTACCAGCAGCGTGGCGACAGGGGCCAGCACTGAAGCTTTCTTT
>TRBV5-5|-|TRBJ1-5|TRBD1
CASSSAGTGSNQPQHF
TGTGCCAGCAGCTCGGCCGGGACAGGTAGCAATCAGCCCCAGCATTTT
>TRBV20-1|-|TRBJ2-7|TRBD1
CSAREGQGSYEQYF
TGCAGTGCTAGAGAGGGACAGGGATCCTACGAGCAGTACTTC
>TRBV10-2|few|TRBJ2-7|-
CASRVTPGHRLVVGYEQYF
TGCGCCAGCAGGGTCACACCGGGACACAGGCTGGTTGTTGGCTACGAGCAGTACTTC
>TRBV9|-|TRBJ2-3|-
CASSAFSRGTDTQYF
TGTGCCAGCAGCGCGTTCTCTAGAGGCACAGATACGCAGTATTTT
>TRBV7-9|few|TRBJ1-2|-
CASSFPGRVYGYTF
TGTGCCAGCAGCTTCCCAGGGCGGGTCTATGGCTACACCTTC
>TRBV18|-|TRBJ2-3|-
CASSPMEDTQYF
TGTGCCAGCTCACCAATGGAAGATACGCAGTATTTT
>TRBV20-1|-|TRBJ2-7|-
CSATNQAGIHEQYF
TGCAGTGCTACCAATCAAGCAGGCATCCACGAGCAGTACTTC
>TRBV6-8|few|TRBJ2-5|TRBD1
CASRHRGRKTQYF
TGTGCCAGCAGACACAGGGGGCGGAAGACCCAGTACTTC
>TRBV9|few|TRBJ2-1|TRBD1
CASSVWDRTYNEQFF
TGTGCCAGCAGCGTATGGGACAGGACCTACAATGAGCAGTTCTTC
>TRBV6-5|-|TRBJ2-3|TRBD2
CASSYSSGKDTQYF
TGTGCCAGCAGTTACTCTAGCGGGAAGGATACGCAGTATTTT
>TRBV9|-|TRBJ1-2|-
CASSASYGYTF
TGTGCCAGCAGCGCTTCTTATGGCTACACCTTC
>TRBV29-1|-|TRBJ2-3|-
CSVDFPGTYGGDTQYF
TGCAGCGTTGACTTCCCCGGGACATACGGAGGAGATACGCAGTATTTT
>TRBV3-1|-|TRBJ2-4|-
CASSRGGLQYF
TGTGCCAGCAGCCGGGGGGGCCTTCAGTACTTC
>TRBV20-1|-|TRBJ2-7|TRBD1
CSARVTGTGTYEQYF
TGCAGTGCTAGGGTGACCGGGACAGGAACCTACGAGCAGTACTTC
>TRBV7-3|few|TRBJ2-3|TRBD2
CASSPALAGGTDTQYF
TGTGCCAGCAGCCCAGCACTAGCGGGAGGGACAGATACGCAGTATTTT